The clone carrying this T cell receptor (beta chain) has at least ten counts. These data originate in a study of T cells of healthy individuals. MiXCR was run by TCRdb on the 5' RACE reads, yielding one entry per CDR3 protein. The table lists 40,000 to 45,000 distinct CDR3 sequences, about 5% of them singletons. Trimming cost V 6 bases and J 2 bases, with 14 bases left between them. CDR3 size: 14 residues. CDR1 SGHVS and CDR2 FQNEAQ come from the germline V gene. The rearrangement joins TRBV7-8 to TRBJ2-7; unclear D gene. This TCR was sampled from a human donor in good health. The CDR3 region is CASSPRVNPYEQYF. DNA for the CDR3: TGTGCCAGCAGTCCTCGGGTCAATCCCTACGAGCAGTACTTC.